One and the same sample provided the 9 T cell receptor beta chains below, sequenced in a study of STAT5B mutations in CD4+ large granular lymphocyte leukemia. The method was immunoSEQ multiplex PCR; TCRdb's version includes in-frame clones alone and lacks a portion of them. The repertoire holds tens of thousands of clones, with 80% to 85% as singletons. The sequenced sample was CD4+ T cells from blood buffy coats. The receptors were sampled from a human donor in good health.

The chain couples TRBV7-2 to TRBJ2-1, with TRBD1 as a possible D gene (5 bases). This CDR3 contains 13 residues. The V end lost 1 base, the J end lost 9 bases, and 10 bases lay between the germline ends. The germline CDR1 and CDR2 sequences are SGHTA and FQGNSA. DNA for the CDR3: TGTGCCAGCAGCTTAGAGGGGTTCGGTGAGCAGTTCTTC. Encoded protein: CASSLEGFGEQFF. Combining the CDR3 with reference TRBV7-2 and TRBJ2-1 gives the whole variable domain GAGVSQSPSNKVTEKGKDVELRCDPISGHTALYWYRQSLGQGLEFLIYFQGNSAPDKSGLPSDRFSAERTGGSVSTLTIQRTQQEDSAVYLCASSLEGFGEQFFGPGTRLTVL.

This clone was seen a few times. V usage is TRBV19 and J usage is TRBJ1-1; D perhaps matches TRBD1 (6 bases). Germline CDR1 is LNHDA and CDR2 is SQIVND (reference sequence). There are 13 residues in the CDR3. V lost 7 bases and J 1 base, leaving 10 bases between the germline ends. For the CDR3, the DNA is TGTGCCAGTATTTACAGGGCGAACACTGAAGCTTTCTTT. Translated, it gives CASIYRANTEAFF.

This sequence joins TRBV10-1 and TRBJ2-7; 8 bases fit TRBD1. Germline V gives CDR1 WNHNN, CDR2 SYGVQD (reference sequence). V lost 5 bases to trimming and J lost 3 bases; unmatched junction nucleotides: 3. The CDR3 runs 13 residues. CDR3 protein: CASSYDRGYEQYF. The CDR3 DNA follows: TGCGCCAGCAGTTATGACAGGGGCTACGAGCAGTACTTC.

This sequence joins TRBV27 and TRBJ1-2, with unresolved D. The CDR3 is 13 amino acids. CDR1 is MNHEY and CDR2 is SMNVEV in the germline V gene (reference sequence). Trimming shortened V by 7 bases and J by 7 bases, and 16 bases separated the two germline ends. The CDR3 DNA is TGTGCCAGCACCCCGACTGGAACTTCTGGCTACACCTTC. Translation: CASTPTGTSGYTF.

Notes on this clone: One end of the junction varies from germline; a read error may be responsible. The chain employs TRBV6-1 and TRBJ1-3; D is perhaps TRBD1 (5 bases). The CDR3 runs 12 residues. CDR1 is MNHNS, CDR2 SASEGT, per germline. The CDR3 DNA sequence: TGTGCCAGCAGTGTAACCCACGGGACGGCATTTTTT. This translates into CASSVTHGTAFF.

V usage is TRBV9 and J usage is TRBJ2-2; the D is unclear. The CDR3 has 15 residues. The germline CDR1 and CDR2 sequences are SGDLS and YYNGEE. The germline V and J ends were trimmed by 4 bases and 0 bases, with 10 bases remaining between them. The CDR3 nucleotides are TGTGCCAGCAGCCCCGGTCTCTCGAACACCGGGGAGCTGTTTTTT. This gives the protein CASSPGLSNTGELFF.

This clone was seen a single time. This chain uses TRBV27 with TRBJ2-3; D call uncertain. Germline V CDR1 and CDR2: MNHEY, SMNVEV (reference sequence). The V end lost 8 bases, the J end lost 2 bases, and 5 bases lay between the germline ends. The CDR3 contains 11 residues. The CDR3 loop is CASGNTDTQYF. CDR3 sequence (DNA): TGTGCCAGCGGAAACACAGATACGCAGTATTTT.

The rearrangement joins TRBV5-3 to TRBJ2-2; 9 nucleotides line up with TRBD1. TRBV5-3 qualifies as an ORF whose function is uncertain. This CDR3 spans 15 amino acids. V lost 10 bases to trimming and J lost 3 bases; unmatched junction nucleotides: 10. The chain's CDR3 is CARLGTGTYTGELFF. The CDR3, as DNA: TGTGCCCGACTTGGGACAGGGACCTACACCGGGGAGCTGTTTTTT.

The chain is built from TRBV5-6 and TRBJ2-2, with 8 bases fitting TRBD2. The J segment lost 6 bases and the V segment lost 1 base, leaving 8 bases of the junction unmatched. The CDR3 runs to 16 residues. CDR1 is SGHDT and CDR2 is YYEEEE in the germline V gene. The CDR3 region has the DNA TGTGCCAGCAGCTTGAGGGTAGCGGGAAGGGCCGGGGAGCTGTTTTTT. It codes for CASSLRVAGRAGELFF.